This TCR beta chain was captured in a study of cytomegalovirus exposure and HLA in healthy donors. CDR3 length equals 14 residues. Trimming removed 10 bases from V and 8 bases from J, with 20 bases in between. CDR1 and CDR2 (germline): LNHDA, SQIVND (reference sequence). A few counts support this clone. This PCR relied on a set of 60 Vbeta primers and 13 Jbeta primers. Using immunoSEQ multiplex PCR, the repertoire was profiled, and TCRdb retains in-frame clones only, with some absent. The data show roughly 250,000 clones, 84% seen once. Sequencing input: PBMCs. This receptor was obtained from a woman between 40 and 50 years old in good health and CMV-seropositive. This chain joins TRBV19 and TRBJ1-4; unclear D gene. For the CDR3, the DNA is TGTGCCACAAGGGAGGGCCCTGTCGGCGAAAAACTGTTTTTT. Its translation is CATREGPVGEKLFF.